Each of the 20 T cell receptor beta chains below was sequenced from the same sample in a study of cytomegalovirus exposure and HLA in healthy donors. Both 60 Vbeta primers and 13 Jbeta primers went into the PCR. Only in-frame clones appear in the TCRdb table, and some are missing; sequencing was by immunoSEQ multiplex PCR. The data contain approximately 150,000 clones, around four fifths of them singletons. The sequencing input was PBMCs. Receptors were obtained from a woman between 35 and 50 years old in good health and CMV-seronegative.

This chain uses TRBV28 with TRBJ2-7; D is ambiguous. Germline CDR1 is MDHEN and CDR2 is SYDVKM. The CDR3 runs 11 residues. V dropped 5 bases and J dropped 4 bases, with 6 bases sitting between them. For the CDR3, the DNA is TGTGCCAGCAGTCCCAGGTACGAGCAGTACTTC. This encodes CASSPRYEQYF. Full variable domain (remainder filled in from reference TRBV28 and TRBJ2-7): DVKVTQSSRYLVKRTGEKVFLECVQDMDHENMFWYRQDPGLGLRLIYFSYDVKMKEKGDIPEGYSVSREKKERFSLILESASTNQTSMYLCASSPRYEQYFGPGTRLTVT.

The chain uses TRBV28 and TRBJ2-7, with D perhaps matching TRBD2 (6 bases). Trimming stripped 4 bases from V and 6 bases from J, with 19 bases between. The CDR3 is made up of 15 amino acids. Germline V lookup: CDR1 MDHEN, CDR2 SYDVKM. CDR3 amino acids: CASSSGAQGESEQYF. Here the CDR3 DNA reads TGTGCCAGCAGTTCGGGAGCCCAAGGGGAGTCCGAGCAGTACTTC.

Notes on this clone: At one end the junction does not follow the germline gene, possibly because of a read error. The same CDR3 arises from other DNA sequences in this sample as well. Written as DNA, the CDR3 is TGTGCCAGCAGTGGGGGCAGACGCGAGACTCAGTACTTC. This codes for CASSGGRRETQYF. This sequence joins TRBV6-1 and TRBJ2-5, with D perhaps TRBD1 (5 bases). CDR1 is MNHNS, CDR2 SASEGT, per germline. CDR3 size: 13 residues.

The rearrangement joins TRBV19 to TRBJ2-7; 8 bases are a match to TRBD1. The length of the CDR3 is 14 residues. V shed 3 bases, J shed 3 bases, and the junction held 4 bases outside the gene matches. Germline V CDR1 and CDR2: LNHDA, SQIVND (reference sequence). CDR3 loop: CASSIYDRGYEQYF. The CDR3 nucleotides are TGTGCCAGTAGTATTTACGACAGGGGCTACGAGCAGTACTTC.

The genes are TRBV9 and TRBJ2-1, with 13 bases identical to TRBD2. Germline-derived CDR1 and CDR2 are SGDLS and YYNGEE. Germline trimming cut 4 bases from V and 9 bases from J; bases unmatched to any gene: 7. The CDR3 has 15 residues. CDR3 nucleotides: TGTGCCAGCAGCCAGACTAGCGGGAGGTCGGGTGAGCAGTTCTTC. Residues: CASSQTSGRSGEQFF.

This clone showed up just a few times. The chain has TRBV11-2 and TRBJ2-5; unclear D gene. CDR3 length equals 12 residues. V lost 1 base and J lost 3, with 3 bases in between. CDR1 is SGHAT and CDR2 is FQNNGV in the germline V gene. The CDR3 DNA is TGTGCCAGCAGCTTAGTCGAAGAGACCCAGTACTTC. This translates into CASSLVEETQYF.

The chain links TRBV19 to TRBJ1-1; possible D gene TRBD1, 6 bases. CDR1 and CDR2 (germline): LNHDA, SQIVND (reference sequence). This CDR3 is 14 amino acids long. Trimming left V 5 bases short and J 5 bases short, with 15 bases between. The CDR3 region has the DNA TGTGCCAGTAGTCCCCTCAGGGGATGGACTGAAGCTTTCTTT. It codes for CASSPLRGWTEAFF.

V gene TRBV10-3 combines with J gene TRBJ2-1, with D perhaps TRBD1 (6 bases). Per germline, CDR1 ENHRY and CDR2 SYGVKD. This CDR3 has 16 amino acids. The ends were cut back, 4 bases at V and 2 bases at J, with 15 bases in the middle. The CDR3 loop reads CAISGGTKAAYNEQFF. In DNA form, the CDR3 reads TGTGCCATCAGTGGGGGGACAAAGGCTGCCTACAATGAGCAGTTCTTC.

The chain couples TRBV19 to TRBJ1-1; the D is unclear. The length of the CDR3 is 14 residues. The V gene's germline CDR1 is LNHDA and CDR2 SQIVND (reference sequence). Trimming left V 5 bases short and J 2 bases short, with 12 bases between. The CDR3 loop is CASSYLGSNTEAFF. CDR3 sequence (DNA): TGTGCCAGTAGTTACTTGGGCAGCAACACTGAAGCTTTCTTT.

This clone appeared a single time. The V gene is TRBV25-1, the J gene TRBJ2-1; 10 nucleotides line up with TRBD2. Per the germline V gene, CDR1 is MGHDK and CDR2 is SYGVNS. Trimming at V came to 4 bases and at J to 9 bases, leaving 18 bases not matched to a gene. CDR3 size: 18 residues. CDR3 nucleotide sequence: TGTGCCAGCAGTGCATACCGTGGGTCGCTAGCGGGAGTCACTGAGCAGTTCTTC. This sequence encodes CASSAYRGSLAGVTEQFF. The complete variable domain, with remaining parts taken from reference TRBV25-1 and TRBJ2-1, reads EADIYQTPRYLVIGTGKKITLECSQTMGHDKMYWYQQDPGMELHLIHYSYGVNSTEKGDLSSESTVSRIRTEHFPLTLESARPSHTSQYLCASSAYRGSLAGVTEQFFGPGTRLTVL.

The rearrangement joins TRBV5-8 to TRBJ2-7; D is perhaps TRBD1 (6 bases). V lost 3 bases and J 2 bases, leaving 21 bases between the germline ends. This CDR3 is built from 17 residues. Germline assignment: CDR1 SGHTS and CDR2 YDEGEE. The chain's CDR3 is CASSSGQRLDGTYEQYF. The CDR3 DNA sequence: TGTGCCAGCAGCTCTGGACAGCGCCTGGATGGCACCTACGAGCAGTACTTC. The whole variable domain, filled in from reference TRBV5-8 and TRBJ2-7, reads EAGVTQSPTHLIKTRGQQATLRCSPISGHTSVYWYQQALGLGLQFLLWYDEGEERNRGNFPPRFSGRQFPNYSSELNVNALELEDSALYLCASSSGQRLDGTYEQYFGPGTRLTVT.

The V gene is TRBV6-6, the J gene TRBJ1-1, with D perhaps matching TRBD1 (5 bases). This CDR3 region has 15 residues. Trimming stripped 2 bases from V and 1 base from J, with 11 bases between. The germline gives CDR1 MNHNY, CDR2 SVGAGI (reference sequence). CDR3 amino acids: CASSYPGIRNTEAFF. The CDR3 DNA is TGTGCCAGCAGTTACCCAGGGATTCGGAACACTGAAGCTTTCTTT.

The chain carries TRBV4-3 and TRBJ2-7; 9 bases line up with TRBD2. The CDR3 totals 17 residues. The germline gives CDR1 LGHNA, CDR2 YSLEER. The junction had 12 bases not matched to a gene; V was cut back by 1 base and J by 5 bases. CDR3 nucleotide sequence: TGCGCCAGCAGCCAAGGGCCCCTTGCGGGAGGGCCCCACGAGCAGTACTTC. It encodes CASSQGPLAGGPHEQYF.

This sequence joins TRBV5-6 and TRBJ2-1; 9 bases fit TRBD2. The CDR3 is 17 amino acids. V was pared by 4 bases and J by 4 bases, with 12 bases of the junction left unmatched. Germline V CDR1 and CDR2: SGHDT, YYEEEE. CDR3 in amino acids: CASSLGLAPIKYNEQFF. CDR3 DNA sequence: TGTGCCAGCAGCCTCGGACTAGCGCCGATTAAATACAATGAGCAGTTCTTC.

The chain carries TRBV2 and TRBJ1-5; weak D call: TRBD1 (5 bases). The CDR3 runs 16 residues. V lost 1 base and J lost 9, with 19 bases in between. Germline V gives CDR1 SNHLY, CDR2 FYNNEI. The CDR3 DNA is TGTGCCAGCAGTGAAGTTGCCCTGCGTGGGGCTGGGCCCCAGCATTTT. Protein: CASSEVALRGAGPQHF.

J is TRBJ2-1 and V is TRBV6-5; D is unresolved. Trimming shortened V by 2 bases and J by 3 bases, and 8 bases separated the two germline ends. The CDR3 runs to 14 residues. Germline V gene lookup returns CDR1 MNHEY and CDR2 SVGAGI. Here the CDR3 reads CASSYKKYYNEQFF. CDR3 nucleotides: TGTGCCAGCAGTTACAAAAAATACTACAATGAGCAGTTCTTC.

This clone appeared a few times. The chain employs TRBV27 and TRBJ2-1, with 9 bases that match TRBD2. The V and J ends lost 3 bases and 9 bases, in that order; junction bases with no gene match: 9. This CDR3 is 15 amino acids long. Germline V gene sequence: CDR1 MNHEY, CDR2 SMNVEV (reference sequence). This chain's CDR3 is CASSFEAGGWGEQFF. For the CDR3, the DNA is TGTGCCAGCAGTTTTGAAGCGGGAGGTTGGGGTGAGCAGTTCTTC.

The V call is TRBV4-3, the J call TRBJ2-1; 10 bases are shared with TRBD2. The CDR3 totals 18 residues. Germline CDR1 LGHNA, CDR2 YSLEER. V was clipped by 5 bases and J by 0 bases; unmatched bases: 10. The CDR3 here is CASSGTSVVDGSYNEQFF. The CDR3 coding sequence is TGCGCCAGCAGCGGGACTAGCGTGGTGGACGGCTCCTACAATGAGCAGTTCTTC.

The V and J genes are TRBV9 and TRBJ2-1, with 7 positions matching TRBD2. The CDR3 extends over 15 amino acids. After removal of 1 base from V and 4 bases from J, the junction contained 5 bases not matched to a gene. Germline lookup yields CDR1 SGDLS and CDR2 YYNGEE. The CDR3 protein is CASSVSSGMYNEQFF. Here the CDR3 DNA reads TGTGCCAGCAGCGTATCCAGCGGGATGTACAATGAGCAGTTCTTC.

The rearrangement links TRBV25-1 to TRBJ2-3; TRBD2 aligns across 9 bases. V lost 1 base and J lost 5; bases outside the gene matches: 4. Per the germline V gene, CDR1 is MGHDK and CDR2 is SYGVNS. This CDR3 is built from 15 residues. The CDR3 here is CASSEWKAGGDTQYF. CDR3 coding DNA: TGTGCCAGCAGTGAATGGAAAGCGGGAGGAGATACGCAGTATTTT.